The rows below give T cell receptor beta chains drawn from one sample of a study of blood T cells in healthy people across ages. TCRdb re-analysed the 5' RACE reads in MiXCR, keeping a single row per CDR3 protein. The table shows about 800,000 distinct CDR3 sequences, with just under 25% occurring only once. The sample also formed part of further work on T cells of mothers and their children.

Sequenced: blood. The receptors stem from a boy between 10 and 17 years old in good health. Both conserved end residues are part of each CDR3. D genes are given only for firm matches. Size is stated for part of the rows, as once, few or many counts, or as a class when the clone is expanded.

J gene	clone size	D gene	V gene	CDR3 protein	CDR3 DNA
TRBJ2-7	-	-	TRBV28	CASRPGTVWEQYF	TGTGCCAGCAGGCCGGGGACCGTTTGGGAGCAGTACTTC
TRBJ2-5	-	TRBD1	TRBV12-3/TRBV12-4	CASIKAQGARETQYF	TGTGCCAGCATTAAAGCACAGGGGGCTAGAGAGACCCAGTACTTC
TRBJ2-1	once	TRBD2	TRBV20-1	CSAIQRGGLYNEQFF	TGCAGTGCTATTCAGCGGGGGGGCCTCTACAATGAGCAGTTCTTC
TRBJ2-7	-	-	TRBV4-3	CASSQTYPDLSSYEQYF	TGCGCCAGCAGCCAGACCTATCCGGATCTCAGCTCCTACGAGCAGTACTTC
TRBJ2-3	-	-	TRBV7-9	CASSLIYQGAQYF	TGTGCCAGCAGCTTAATTTATCAGGGCGCGCAGTATTTT
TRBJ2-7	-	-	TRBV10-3	CAITRDFSTYEQYF	TGTGCCATCACCAGGGACTTTTCGACCTACGAGCAGTACTTC
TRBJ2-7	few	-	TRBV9	CASSVGVSIAAEQYF	TGTGCCAGCAGCGTAGGGGTCTCTATAGCCGCCGAGCAGTACTTC
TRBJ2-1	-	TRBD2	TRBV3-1	CASSLRTSGQRRNEQFF	TGTGCCAGCAGCTTACGGACTAGCGGGCAACGGAGGAATGAGCAGTTCTTC
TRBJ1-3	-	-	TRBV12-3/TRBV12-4	CASSRESISGNTIYF	TGTGCCAGCAGCAGGGAATCCATTTCTGGAAACACCATATATTTT
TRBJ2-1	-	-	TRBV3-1	CASSPRGGYRPNEQFF	TGTGCCAGCAGCCCGAGGGGGGGCTATAGACCCAATGAGCAGTTCTTC
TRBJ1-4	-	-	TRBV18	CASSFTGGATNEKLFF	TGTGCCAGCTCATTTACTGGCGGCGCAACTAATGAAAAACTGTTTTTT
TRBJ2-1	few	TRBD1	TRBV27	CASSLRGVGTGYNEQFF	TGTGCCAGCAGTCTAAGGGGGGTAGGGACAGGGTACAATGAGCAGTTCTTC
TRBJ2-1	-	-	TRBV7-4	CASSLEGLGGGRSSEQFF	TGTGCCAGCAGCTTAGAAGGTCTCGGAGGGGGGCGGTCGAGTGAGCAGTTCTTC
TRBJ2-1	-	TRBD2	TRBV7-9	CASSAGLAGGDEQFF	TGTGCCAGCAGCGCGGGACTAGCGGGGGGCGATGAGCAGTTCTTC
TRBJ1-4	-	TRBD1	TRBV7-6	CASSLEGAANEKLFF	TGTGCCAGCAGCTTAGAGGGGGCGGCTAATGAAAAACTGTTTTTT
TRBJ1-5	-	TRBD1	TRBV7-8	CASSLGTGPPSNQPQHF	TGTGCCAGCAGCTTGGGGACAGGACCCCCTAGCAATCAGCCCCAGCATTTT
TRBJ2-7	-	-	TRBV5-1	CASSLGAGPIIYEQYF	TGCGCCAGCAGCTTGGGGGCAGGTCCCATTATCTACGAGCAGTACTTC
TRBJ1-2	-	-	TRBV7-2	CASGPGGEGGYTF	TGTGCCAGCGGCCCGGGGGGAGAGGGTGGCTACACCTTC
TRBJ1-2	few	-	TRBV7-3	CASSPGLGYGYTF	TGTGCCAGCAGCCCGGGGCTAGGGTATGGCTACACCTTC
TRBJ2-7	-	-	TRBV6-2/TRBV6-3	CASSFSDEQYF	TGTGCCAGCAGCTTTAGTGACGAGCAGTACTTC
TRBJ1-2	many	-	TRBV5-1	CASSLGTVYGYTF	TGCGCCAGCAGCTTGGGGACAGTCTATGGCTACACCTTC
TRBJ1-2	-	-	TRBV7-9	CASNRQELNYGYTF	TGTGCCAGCAACCGACAGGAACTTAACTATGGCTACACCTTC
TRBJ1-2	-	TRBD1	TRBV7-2	CASRRSGTEFNYGYTF	TGTGCCAGCAGGCGTTCCGGGACAGAGTTTAACTATGGCTACACCTTC
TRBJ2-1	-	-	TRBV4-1	CASSQLGTPYNEQFF	TGCGCCAGCAGCCAACTCGGGACGCCATACAATGAGCAGTTCTTC
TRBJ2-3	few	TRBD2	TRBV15	CATSRGRLAGETTDTQYF	TGTGCCACCAGCAGAGGAAGACTAGCGGGAGAAACAACAGATACGCAGTATTTT
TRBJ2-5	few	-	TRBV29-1	CSVEELDETQYF	TGCAGCGTTGAAGAACTAGATGAGACCCAGTACTTC
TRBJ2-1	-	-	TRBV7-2	CASSLEVGVYNEQFF	TGTGCCAGCAGCTTAGAGGTAGGGGTTTACAATGAGCAGTTCTTC
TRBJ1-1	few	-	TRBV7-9	CASSSDPSTEAFF	TGTGCCAGCAGCTCGGACCCGAGTACTGAAGCTTTCTTT
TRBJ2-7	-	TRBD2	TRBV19	CASSIGLGTTYEQYF	TGTGCCAGTAGTATCGGACTAGGGACCACCTACGAGCAGTACTTC
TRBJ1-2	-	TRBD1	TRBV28	CATTSTGTGYGYTF	TGTGCCACTACATCTACCGGGACAGGCTATGGCTACACCTTC
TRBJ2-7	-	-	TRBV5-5	CASSLFMADSSYEQYF	TGTGCCAGCAGCTTGTTTATGGCGGATTCCTCCTACGAGCAGTACTTC
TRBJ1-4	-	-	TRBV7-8	CASSGQDGYNEKLFF	TGTGCCAGCAGCGGACAAGACGGATATAATGAAAAACTGTTTTTT
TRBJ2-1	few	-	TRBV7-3	CASSLSLEYNEQFF	TGTGCCAGCAGCTTAAGTTTAGAGTACAATGAGCAGTTCTTC
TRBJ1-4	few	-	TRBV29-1	CSVDPGNEKLFF	TGCAGCGTTGACCCGGGTAATGAAAAACTGTTTTTT
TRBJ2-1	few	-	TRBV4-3	CASSQDWLAKYNEQFF	TGCGCCAGCAGCCAAGATTGGCTAGCGAAGTACAATGAGCAGTTCTTC